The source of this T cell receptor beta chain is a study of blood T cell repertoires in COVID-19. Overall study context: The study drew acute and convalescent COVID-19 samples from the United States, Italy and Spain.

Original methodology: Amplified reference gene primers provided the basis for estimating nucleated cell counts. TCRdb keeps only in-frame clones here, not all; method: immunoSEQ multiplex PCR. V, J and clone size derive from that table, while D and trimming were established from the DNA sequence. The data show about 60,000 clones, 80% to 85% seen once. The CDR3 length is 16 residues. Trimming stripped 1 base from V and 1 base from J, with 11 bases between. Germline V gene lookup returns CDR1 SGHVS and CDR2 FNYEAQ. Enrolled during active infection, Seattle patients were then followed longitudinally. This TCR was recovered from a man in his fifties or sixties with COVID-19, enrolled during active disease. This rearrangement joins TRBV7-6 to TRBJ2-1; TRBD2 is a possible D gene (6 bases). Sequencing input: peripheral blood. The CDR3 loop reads CASSLEGGTSYNEQFF. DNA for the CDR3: TGTGCCAGCAGCTTAGAGGGCGGGACTTCCTACAATGAGCAGTTCTTC.